This TCR beta chain was identified during a study of T cell responses to AZD1222 COVID-19 vaccine. Study information: Pooling was applied to second doses at about 4 or about 12 weeks. The study's findings and limits: It was only after the peak T cell response that any repertoires were sampled. CD4 TCRs associated with vaccination spanned spike, dominating at 160-218 and 743-854.

The germline gives CDR1 SGHVS, CDR2 FQNEAQ. The CDR3 spans 16 residues. V shed 7 bases and J 7 bases; nucleotides not matched to a gene: 14. The repertoire was sequenced with immunoSEQ multiplex PCR; TCRdb's copy has only in-frame clones and lacks some. The table records about 72,000 clones, about nine tenths of them present only once. Comments on this clone: No antigen is known for it.

This sequence joins TRBV7-8 and TRBJ2-1, with 9 nucleotides matching TRBD2. The material sequenced was peripheral blood, taken on day 0 of AZD1222 vaccination. The sequence derives from an adult in good health. As DNA, the CDR3 is TGTGCCAGCATCAAATCCTTAGCGGGGGCAGCAAATGAGCAGTTCTTC. It yields the protein CASIKSLAGAANEQFF.